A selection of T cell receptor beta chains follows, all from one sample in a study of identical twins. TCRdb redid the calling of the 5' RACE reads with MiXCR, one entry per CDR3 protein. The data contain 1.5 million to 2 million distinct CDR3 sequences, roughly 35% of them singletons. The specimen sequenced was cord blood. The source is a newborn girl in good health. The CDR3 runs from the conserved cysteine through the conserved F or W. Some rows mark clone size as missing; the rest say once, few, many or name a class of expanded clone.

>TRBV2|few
CASNPRGENEQYF
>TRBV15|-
CATSTHQGINEQFF
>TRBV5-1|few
CASSLVVAGGNDEQYF
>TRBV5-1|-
CASSLAGAGPYTEAFF
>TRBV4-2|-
CASSQVSGTNYNEQFF
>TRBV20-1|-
CSAPASGGAREQYF
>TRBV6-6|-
CASSYSKTANEQFF
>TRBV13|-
CASSSPGGADTQYF
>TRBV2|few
CASRSGTGSTEAFF
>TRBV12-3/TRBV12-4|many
CASSRSGSADTQYF
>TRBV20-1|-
CSLMANEKLFF
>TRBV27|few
CASSLSQGRYTEAFF
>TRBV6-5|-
CASSYSDLAPTYEQYF
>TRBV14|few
CASSQDSRNEQYF
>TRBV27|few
CASSSQQGADEQYF
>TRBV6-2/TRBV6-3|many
CASSRISYEQYF
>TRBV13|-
CASSRSTPNYGYTF
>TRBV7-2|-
CASSLDVSSGNTIYF
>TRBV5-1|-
CASSLEGHDTDTQYF
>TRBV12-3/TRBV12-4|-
CASSFGGCDGYTF
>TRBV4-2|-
CASSQVGFYGYTF
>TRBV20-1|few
CSARRDKTNEKLFF
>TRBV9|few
CASSVTSGRAGDTQYF
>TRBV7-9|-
CASSLTEGGTEAFF
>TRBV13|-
CASSFHRGNTEAFF
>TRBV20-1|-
CSASKAPKETQYF
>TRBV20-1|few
CSATASGRERDNEQFF